What follows are 26 T cell receptor beta chains derived from one specimen sequenced in a study of blood T cell repertoires in COVID-19. The repertoire was sequenced with immunoSEQ multiplex PCR; TCRdb's copy has only in-frame clones and lacks some. This sample has around 130,000 clones; 70% to 90% occur once, and the top ten carry roughly 3.5%. Specimen: PBMCs or T cells enriched from blood (not recorded which). The receptors were sampled from a woman between 50 and 59 years old with acute COVID-19.

V gene TRBV2 combines with J gene TRBJ2-3; 7 bases are a match to TRBD1. The germline V gene encodes CDR1 SNHLY and CDR2 FYNNEI. V shed 4 bases, J shed 0 bases, and the junction held 7 bases outside the gene matches. This CDR3 comprises 16 residues. CDR3 region: CASSGLRQGSTDTQYF. CDR3 DNA: TGTGCCAGCAGTGGACTAAGACAGGGTAGCACAGATACGCAGTATTTT.

The chain uses TRBV4-2 and TRBJ1-1; 8 bases are shared with TRBD1. This CDR3 comprises 18 residues. Germline CDR1 is LGHNA and CDR2 is YNFKEQ. V gave up 1 base and J gave up 11 bases; unmatched junction bases: 21. This CDR3 is CASSQATTSGQAKRGAFF. CDR3 DNA: TGTGCCAGCAGCCAAGCCACAACATCGGGACAGGCAAAACGTGGGGCTTTCTTT.

The rearrangement uses TRBV25-1 and TRBJ2-5, with D possibly matching TRBD2 (5 bases). CDR1 is MGHDK, CDR2 SYGVNS, per germline. V dropped 6 bases and J dropped 5 bases, with 19 bases sitting between them. This CDR3 has 15 amino acids. CDR3 sequence: CASREAKGGSETQYF. CDR3 nucleotides: TGTGCCAGCAGGGAGGCTAAGGGTGGGTCGGAGACCCAGTACTTC.

The DNA for the CDR3 is TGTGCCAGCAGCCAAGGGAGGGGAGCCCAAGAGACCCAGTACTTC. Its translation is CASSQGRGAQETQYF. The rearrangement uses TRBV7-2 and TRBJ2-5; 7 bases are shared with TRBD2. In germline, CDR1 is SGHTA, CDR2 FQGNSA. The CDR3 is made up of 15 amino acids. V dropped 5 bases and J dropped 1; count of bases not matched to a gene: 7.

The V call is TRBV12-2, the J call TRBJ1-1; the table's D call TRBD1 went unverified against the DNA. TRBV12-2 is a known pseudogene. The CDR3 runs 16 residues. The CDR3 nucleotides read TGTGCAAGTCGCTTAGATCCCCGCCCCAGGAACACTGAAGCTTTCTTT. It translates to CASRLDPRPRNTEAFF.

This clone was found once. The chain joins TRBV11-2 to TRBJ1-1; weak D call: TRBD1 (5 bases). Trimming took off 5 bases at V and 4 bases at J, with 14 bases between the two ends. The CDR3 consists of 14 residues. Germline V CDR1 and CDR2: SGHAT, FQNNGV. DNA of the CDR3: TGTGCCAGCAGCCCATCCAGGGTTCGCACTGAAGCTTTCTTT. It is translated as CASSPSRVRTEAFF.

The CDR3 loop is CASSLEQGLNYGYTF. For the CDR3, the DNA is TGCGCCAGCAGCTTGGAACAGGGATTAAACTATGGCTACACCTTC. V gene TRBV5-1 combines with J gene TRBJ1-2, with a weak D call TRBD1 (6 bases). This CDR3 has 15 residues. Between the trimmed V and J ends, which lost 0 bases and 2 bases, there was a span of 11 bases. CDR1 is SGHRS and CDR2 is YFSETQ in the germline V gene. The full variable domain, completed using reference TRBV5-1 and TRBJ1-2, is KAGVTQTPRYLIKTRGQQVTLSCSPISGHRSVSWYQQTPGQGLQFLFEYFSETQRNKGNFPGRFSGRQFSNSRSEMNVSTLELGDSALYLCASSLEQGLNYGYTFGSGTRLTVV.

This chain joins TRBV19 and TRBJ2-1, with D perhaps matching TRBD2 (6 bases). V gave up 4 bases and J gave up 3 bases, with 16 bases separating them. The germline V gene has CDR1 LNHDA and CDR2 SQIVND (reference sequence). The CDR3 runs to 16 residues. CDR3 sequence: CASSTGGGGDYNEQFF. CDR3 nucleotides: TGTGCCAGTAGTACCGGGGGTGGAGGCGACTACAATGAGCAGTTCTTC.

The rearrangement joins TRBV5-6 to TRBJ1-1; 7 bases match TRBD1. Germline CDR1 and CDR2: SGHDT and YYEEEE. The CDR3 covers 15 residues. The V segment lost 4 bases and the J segment 1 base; nucleotides outside the gene matches: 7. CDR3 bases: TGTGCCAGCAGCACGCCGGGACAGACGAACACTGAAGCTTTCTTT. Translation: CASSTPGQTNTEAFF.

This chain uses TRBV6-2 or TRBV6-3 with TRBJ1-5, with 8 bases identical to TRBD1. This CDR3 spans 15 amino acids. V dropped 5 bases and J dropped 6; count of bases not matched to a gene: 9. Germline V gives CDR1 MNHEY, CDR2 SVGEGT. CDR3 bases: TGTGCCAGCAGTACCGGACAGGGATCCGGTCAGCCCCAGCATTTT. It codes for CASSTGQGSGQPQHF.

The chain recombines TRBV2 with TRBJ1-5; weak D call: TRBD1 (5 bases). This CDR3 has 15 residues. From germline, CDR1 is SNHLY and CDR2 FYNNEI. V was trimmed by 6 bases and J by 0 bases, leaving 12 bases between them. The CDR3 spells CASSAGLYSNQPQHF. The CDR3, as DNA: TGTGCCAGCAGCGCAGGGCTATATAGCAATCAGCCCCAGCATTTT.

J is TRBJ2-7 and V is TRBV6-1; 12 bases align to TRBD1. V trimming: 4 bases; J trimming: 3 bases; junction bases outside the gene matches: 7. The germline V gene has CDR1 MNHNS and CDR2 SASEGT. The CDR3 sequence is 16 residues long. The CDR3 protein is CASSARDRGPFYEQYF. The DNA for the CDR3 is TGTGCCAGCAGTGCCAGGGACAGGGGGCCCTTCTACGAGCAGTACTTC.

The chain joins TRBV7-2 to TRBJ2-2; 10 bases line up with TRBD1. Trimming cost V 6 bases and J 7 bases; bases outside gene matches: 5. From germline, CDR1 is SGHTA and CDR2 FQGNSA. The CDR3 is 14 amino acids. CDR3 residues: CASRRQGASGELFF. The CDR3 nucleotides are TGTGCCAGCAGGCGACAGGGGGCGAGCGGGGAGCTGTTTTTT.

This rearrangement joins TRBV3-1 (or the pseudogene TRBV3-2) to TRBJ1-2; 9 positions agree with TRBD1. Looked up from germline, CDR1 is LGHDT and CDR2 is YNNKEL (reference sequence). This CDR3 is 15 amino acids long. V lost 5 bases and J lost 1; bases outside the gene matches: 5. The CDR3 nucleotides read TGTGCCAGCAGCGGACCGGGACAGGGTAACTATGGCTACACCTTC. Its protein is CASSGPGQGNYGYTF.

CDR3 region: CASSSTGGWETQYF. The CDR3 DNA reads as TGTGCCAGCAGCTCCACAGGGGGCTGGGAGACCCAGTACTTC. The chain joins TRBV11-3 to TRBJ2-5; TRBD1 aligns across 9 bases. The V gene end was trimmed by 4 bases and the J gene end by 5 bases; junction bases not matched to a gene: 5. The V gene's germline CDR1 is SGHNT and CDR2 YENEEA. The CDR3 sequence is 14 residues long.

The rearrangement joins TRBV28 to TRBJ2-4, with a tentative D call TRBD1 (6 bases). Per germline, CDR1 MDHEN and CDR2 SYDVKM. The CDR3 sequence is 14 residues long. Trimming cost V 3 bases and J 8 bases, with 14 bases left between them. CDR3 DNA sequence: TGTGCCAGCAGTTTTAAACAGGGTGGGGACATTCAGTACTTC. It yields the protein CASSFKQGGDIQYF.

V gene TRBV25-1 combines with J gene TRBJ1-2; the match to TRBD1 covers 8 bases. V lost 10 bases, J lost 6 bases, and 7 bases stayed unmatched. CDR1 is MGHDK and CDR2 is SYGVNS in the germline V gene. The length of the CDR3 is 12 residues. The CDR3 is CATFRTGNGYTF. CDR3 sequence (DNA): TGTGCCACGTTCAGGACAGGGAATGGCTACACCTTC.

CDR3 loop: CASSGSGTASEQYF. The CDR3 nucleotides read TGTGCCAGCAGTGGGTCCGGGACAGCTTCCGAGCAGTACTTC. The rearrangement joins TRBV28 to TRBJ2-7; 7 nucleotides line up with TRBD1. This CDR3 contains 14 residues. CDR1 MDHEN and CDR2 SYDVKM come from the germline V gene. V was pared by 5 bases and J by 6 bases, with 10 bases of the junction left unmatched.

The chain carries TRBV6-5 and TRBJ1-1; the D gene is possibly TRBD1 (6 bases). V lost 6 bases to trimming and J lost 11 bases, with 19 bases between them. Germline V gives CDR1 MNHEY, CDR2 SVGAGI. The length of the CDR3 is 13 residues. CDR3 amino acids: CASSREGGRKAFF. The CDR3 bases are TGTGCCAGCAGCCGAGAGGGGGGGAGGAAGGCTTTCTTT.

This clone was detected once. The J gene is TRBJ2-1, the V gene TRBV9; D might be TRBD1 (5 bases). The length of the CDR3 is 14 residues. Trimming pared 3 bases from V and 4 bases from J, leaving 11 bases between. Germline CDR1 is SGDLS and CDR2 is YYNGEE. The CDR3 sequence is CASSGTYYYNEQFF. In DNA form, the CDR3 reads TGTGCCAGCAGCGGGACATACTATTACAATGAGCAGTTCTTC.

The V gene is TRBV28, the J gene TRBJ2-1; TRBD2 is a possible D gene (5 bases). V was trimmed by 6 bases and J by 9 bases, leaving 21 bases between them. This CDR3 has 15 amino acids. Germline V lookup: CDR1 MDHEN, CDR2 SYDVKM. CDR3 in amino acids: CASRPTTAGNTEQFF. The CDR3 DNA reads TGTGCCAGCAGACCTACAACCGCCGGGAACACTGAGCAGTTCTTC.

This chain joins TRBV7-6 and TRBJ1-1; D possibly corresponds to TRBD1 (5 bases). The ends were cut back, 6 bases at V and 1 base at J, with 15 bases in the middle. Germline CDR1 and CDR2: SGHVS and FNYEAQ. The CDR3 extends over 15 amino acids. The CDR3 reads CASRHWSGENTEAFF. CDR3 nucleotide sequence: TGTGCCAGCAGACACTGGTCGGGGGAGAACACTGAAGCTTTCTTT.

The table lists this clone with a few counts. Other DNA sequences in the sample encode the same CDR3. This chain joins TRBV14 and TRBJ1-2, with 8 bases lining up with TRBD1. CDR3 length equals 13 residues. CDR1 SGHDN and CDR2 FVKESK come from the germline V gene. J lost 7 bases, V lost 0 bases, and 1 base had no gene match. CDR3 in amino acids: CASSQDRGLGYTF. The CDR3 DNA follows: TGTGCCAGCAGCCAAGACAGGGGGCTTGGCTACACCTTC. Together with reference TRBV14 and TRBJ1-2, the CDR3 gives the full variable domain: EAGVTQFPSHSVIEKGQTVTLRCDPISGHDNLYWYRRVMGKEIKFLLHFVKESKQDESGMPNNRFLAERTGGTYSTLKVQPAELEDSGVYFCASSQDRGLGYTFGSGTRLTVV.

This chain joins TRBV5-1 and TRBJ2-1, with a weak D call TRBD2 (6 bases). This CDR3 spans 14 amino acids. The V end was cut by 0 bases, the J end by 5 bases, with 9 bases between. Germline assignment: CDR1 SGHRS and CDR2 YFSETQ. The CDR3 DNA reads as TGCGCCAGCAGCTTGGGTGGCGGGGACAATGAGCAGTTCTTC. Protein product: CASSLGGGDNEQFF. Full variable domain (missing parts from reference TRBV5-1 and TRBJ2-1): KAGVTQTPRYLIKTRGQQVTLSCSPISGHRSVSWYQQTPGQGLQFLFEYFSETQRNKGNFPGRFSGRQFSNSRSEMNVSTLELGDSALYLCASSLGGGDNEQFFGPGTRLTVL.

The genes are TRBV14 and TRBJ2-7, with a possible D match to TRBD2 (6 bases). Germline loops: CDR1 SGHDN, CDR2 FVKESK. V gave up 4 bases and J gave up 2 bases, with 15 bases separating them. The CDR3 is made up of 15 amino acids. Here the CDR3 reads CASSLVGGRAYEQYF. The CDR3 DNA is TGTGCCAGCAGCCTTGTCGGAGGGCGAGCCTACGAGCAGTACTTC.

The chain carries TRBV4-2 and TRBJ2-1; possibly TRBD2 for D (7 bases). This CDR3 has 14 amino acids. Per germline, CDR1 LGHNA and CDR2 YNFKEQ. V was cut by 2 bases and J by 8 bases, with 13 bases left in between. The CDR3: CASSQRLGGDEQFF. CDR3 sequence (DNA): TGTGCCAGCAGCCAACGCCTAGGGGGGGATGAGCAGTTCTTC.